Below, 14 T cell receptor beta chains from the same sample are listed, as sequenced in a study of response to subunit inactivated influenza vaccine. One entry per CDR3 protein results from TCRdb running MiXCR on the RT-PCR reads. The sample shows about 500,000 distinct CDR3 sequences, approximately 15% of them seen only once. Source: CD4+ T cells sorted from PBMCs, taken around 25 months after vaccination. The receptors come from a man in his fifties or sixties who received an inactivated influenza vaccine.

This clonotype was observed a few times. The chain combines TRBV29-1 with TRBJ2-1, with D unresolved. The CDR3 is 14 residues long. The germline CDR1 and CDR2 sequences are SQVTM and ANQGSEA. Trimming took off 4 bases at V and 1 base at J, with 11 bases between the two ends. CDR3: CSVVGQPSYNEQFF. CDR3 DNA: TGCAGCGTTGTAGGCCAGCCTTCCTACAATGAGCAGTTCTTC.

This clonotype was observed a few times. The chain links TRBV20-1 to TRBJ2-4; the match to TRBD1 covers 9 bases. CDR3 length: 14 residues. The germline V gene has CDR1 DFQATT and CDR2 SNEGSKA (reference sequence). Trimming at V came to 6 bases and at J to 2 bases, leaving 5 bases not matched to a gene. This CDR3 reads CSAEQGATKNIQYF. The CDR3 DNA reads TGCAGTGCAGAACAGGGGGCGACCAAAAACATTCAGTACTTC.

The rearrangement links TRBV5-1 to TRBJ2-2, with no clear D. This CDR3 has 13 amino acids. Germline values: CDR1 SGHRS, CDR2 YFSETQ. Trimming removed 4 bases from V and 2 bases from J, with 6 bases in between. The CDR3: CASSHDNTGELFF. The CDR3 region has the DNA TGCGCCAGCAGCCACGACAACACCGGGGAGCTGTTTTTT.

The chain couples TRBV28 to TRBJ2-7; D may match TRBD1 or TRBD2 (6 bases each). The CDR3 totals 12 residues. CDR1 and CDR2 (germline): MDHEN, SYDVKM. Deletions cut 10 bases from V and 9 bases from J, with 19 bases between. The CDR3 reads CATGVSWTTQYF. CDR3 coding DNA: TGTGCCACAGGGGTGTCTTGGACTACGCAGTACTTC.

The J gene is TRBJ1-1, the V gene TRBV5-5; D not resolved. The CDR3 is 14 amino acids. Germline lookup yields CDR1 SGHKS and CDR2 YYEKEE (reference sequence). Trimming stripped 1 base from V and 0 bases from J, with 7 bases between. The CDR3: CASSLKQMNTEAFF. CDR3 nucleotides: TGTGCCAGCAGCTTGAAACAGATGAACACTGAAGCTTTCTTT.

J is TRBJ2-5 and V is TRBV2; D is perhaps TRBD2 (7 bases). The V gene's germline CDR1 is SNHLY and CDR2 FYNNEI. The CDR3 covers 13 residues. V lost 7 bases and J 6 bases, leaving 15 bases between the germline ends. The CDR3, as DNA: TGTGCCAGCATCGAGGGGGGGAAGAAGACCCAGTACTTC. This encodes CASIEGGKKTQYF.

The rearrangement uses TRBV2 and TRBJ2-7, with D perhaps being TRBD1 or TRBD2 (6 bases each). The ends were cut back, 2 bases at V and 6 bases at J, with 14 bases in the middle. CDR3 length: 14 amino acids. Germline lookup yields CDR1 SNHLY and CDR2 FYNNEI. The CDR3 bases are TGTGCCAGCAGTGAAACGGGGGCGCGTATCGAGCAGTACTTC. Translation gives CASSETGARIEQYF.

This chain joins TRBV4-3 and TRBJ2-3; D gene ambiguous. The CDR3 is 13 amino acids. Looked up from germline, CDR1 is LGHNA and CDR2 is YSLEER. The V and J ends lost 1 base and 6 bases respectively, with 8 bases between them. Written as DNA, the CDR3 is TGCGCCAGCAGCCAAGGGTTCGGGGATACGCAGTATTTT. Translating gives CASSQGFGDTQYF.

The J gene is TRBJ1-4, the V gene TRBV4-3, with a weak D call TRBD1 (5 bases). V was clipped by 2 bases and J by 0 bases, with 10 bases between them. The CDR3 is made up of 16 amino acids. CDR1 LGHNA and CDR2 YSLEER come from the germline V gene. CDR3 coding DNA: TGCGCCAGCAGCCAAATTACAGGAGCAACTAATGAAAAACTGTTTTTT. Its translation: CASSQITGATNEKLFF.

In its sample, this clonotype was seen a few times. The chain carries TRBV4-3 and TRBJ2-7; 7 nucleotides line up with TRBD1. Trimming removed 5 bases from V and 2 bases from J; junction bases left unmatched: 9. This CDR3 has 15 residues. Germline V CDR1 and CDR2: LGHNA, YSLEER. In DNA, the CDR3 is TGCGCCAGCAGCACGTGGCCGGGACAGACCTACGAGCAGTACTTC. Encoded protein: CASSTWPGQTYEQYF.

This sequence joins TRBV30 and TRBJ2-3, with D perhaps matching TRBD2 (7 bases). Trimming left V 2 bases short and J 12 bases short, with 15 bases between. The germline V gene has CDR1 GTSNPN and CDR2 SVGIG (reference sequence). This CDR3 has 12 residues. CDR3 in amino acids: CAWSTTGGGQYF. The CDR3 region has the DNA TGTGCCTGGAGTACGACTGGGGGGGGCCAGTATTTT.

This clonotype appeared many times. This rearrangement joins TRBV28 to TRBJ2-4; 7 bases align to TRBD1. This CDR3 is built from 15 residues. Germline lookup yields CDR1 MDHEN and CDR2 SYDVKM. Trimming removed 5 bases from V and 1 base from J; junction bases left unmatched: 5. The DNA of the CDR3 is TGTGCCAGCAGTACGACAGGGTATGCCAAAAACATTCAGTACTTC. It translates to CASSTTGYAKNIQYF.

The chain recombines TRBV10-3 with TRBJ2-2; 7 bases are shared with TRBD1. This CDR3 is built from 16 residues. V shed 6 bases and J 2 bases; nucleotides not matched to a gene: 9. Looked up from germline, CDR1 is ENHRY and CDR2 is SYGVKD. CDR3 sequence (DNA): TGTGCCATCAGGGCGGACGGGGACAGCAACACCGGGGAGCTGTTTTTT. The encoded protein is CAIRADGDSNTGELFF.

The chain is built from TRBV5-1 and TRBJ1-1; D call uncertain. Germline values: CDR1 SGHRS, CDR2 YFSETQ. This CDR3 region has 16 residues. The V end lost 6 bases, the J end lost 10 bases, and 28 bases lay between the germline ends. The CDR3 region has the DNA TGCGCCAGCACCCTTGTCCCTATCTCCTCCAGTATTGGAGCTTTCTTT. This encodes CASTLVPISSSIGAFF.